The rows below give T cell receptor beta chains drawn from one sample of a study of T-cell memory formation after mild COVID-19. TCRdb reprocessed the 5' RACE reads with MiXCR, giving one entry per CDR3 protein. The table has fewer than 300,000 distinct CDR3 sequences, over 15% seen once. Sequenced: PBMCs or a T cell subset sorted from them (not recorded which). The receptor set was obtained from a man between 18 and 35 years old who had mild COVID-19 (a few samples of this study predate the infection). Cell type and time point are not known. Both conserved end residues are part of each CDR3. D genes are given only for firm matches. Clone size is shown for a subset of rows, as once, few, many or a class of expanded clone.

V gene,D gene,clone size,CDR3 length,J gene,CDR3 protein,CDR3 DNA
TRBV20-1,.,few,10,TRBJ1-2,CSAESIGYTF,TGCAGTGCTGAGTCCATCGGCTACACCTTC
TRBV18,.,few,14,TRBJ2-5,CASSPGDYQETQYF,TGTGCCAGCTCACCAGGGGACTACCAAGAGACCCAGTACTTC
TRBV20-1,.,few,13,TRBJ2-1,CSASPGQYNEQFF,TGCAGTGCTAGCCCCGGGCAGTACAATGAGCAGTTCTTC
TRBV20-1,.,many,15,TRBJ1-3,CSARGDTDSGNTIYF,TGCAGTGCCAGAGGGGACACTGACTCTGGAAACACCATATATTTT
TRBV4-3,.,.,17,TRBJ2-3,CASSPFRGSGAADTQYF,TGCGCCAGCAGCCCGTTTCGGGGCTCAGGGGCGGCAGATACGCAGTATTTT
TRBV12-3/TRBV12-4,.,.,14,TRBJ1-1,CASSSRGGSTEAFF,TGTGCCAGCAGTTCGAGAGGGGGATCCACTGAAGCTTTCTTT
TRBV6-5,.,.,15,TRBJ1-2,CASSYVPGVYNGYTF,TGTGCCAGCAGTTACGTCCCCGGGGTTTATAATGGCTACACCTTC
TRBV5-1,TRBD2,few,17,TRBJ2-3,CASSLRPSLAGTDTQYF,TGCGCCAGCAGCTTGCGCCCAAGTCTAGCGGGCACAGATACGCAGTATTTT
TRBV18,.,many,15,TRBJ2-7,CASSPPARTSYEQYF,TGTGCCAGCTCACCACCGGCCAGGACGTCCTACGAGCAGTACTTC
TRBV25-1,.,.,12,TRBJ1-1,CASREYGTEAFF,TGTGCCAGCAGGGAATACGGCACTGAAGCTTTCTTT
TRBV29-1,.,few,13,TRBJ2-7,CSVEDLDNYEQYF,TGCAGCGTTGAAGATCTGGACAACTACGAGCAGTACTTC
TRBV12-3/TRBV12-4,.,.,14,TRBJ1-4,CASSPRGQHEKLFF,TGTGCCAGCAGTCCCCGGGGGCAGCACGAAAAACTGTTTTTT
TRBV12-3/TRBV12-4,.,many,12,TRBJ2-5,CASSIRGETQYF,TGTGCCAGCAGTATCAGGGGAGAGACCCAGTACTTC
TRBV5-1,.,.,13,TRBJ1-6,CASSLDDNSPLHF,TGCGCCAGCAGCTTGGATGATAATTCACCCCTCCACTTT
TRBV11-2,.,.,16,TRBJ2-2,CASRRPGRKNTGELFF,TGTGCCAGCAGGCGACCGGGACGGAAGAACACCGGGGAGCTGTTTTTT
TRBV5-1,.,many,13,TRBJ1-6,CASSLGQNSPLHF,TGCGCCAGCAGCTTGGGGCAGAATTCACCCCTCCACTTT
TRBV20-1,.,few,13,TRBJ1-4,CSASVRGNEKLFF,TGCAGTGCTAGCGTCAGGGGAAATGAAAAACTGTTTTTT
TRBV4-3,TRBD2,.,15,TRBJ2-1,CASSHASGGNNEQFF,TGCGCCAGCAGCCATGCTAGCGGGGGGAACAATGAGCAGTTCTTC
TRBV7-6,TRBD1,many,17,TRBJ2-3,CASSSRTGAQGTDTQYF,TGTGCCAGCAGCTCAAGAACAGGGGCCCAAGGCACAGATACGCAGTATTTT
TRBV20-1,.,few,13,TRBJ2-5,CSAHGGLGETQYF,TGCAGTGCCCACGGGGGACTGGGGGAGACCCAGTACTTC
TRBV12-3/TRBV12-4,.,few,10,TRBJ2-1,CASGATEQFF,TGTGCCAGCGGGGCTACTGAGCAGTTCTTC
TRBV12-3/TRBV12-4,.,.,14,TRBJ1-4,CASSPGWTGGKLFF,TGTGCCAGCAGTCCAGGGTGGACTGGAGGGAAACTGTTTTTT
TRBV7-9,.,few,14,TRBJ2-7,CASSLSRESYEQYF,TGTGCCAGCAGCTTAAGCAGGGAATCCTACGAGCAGTACTTC
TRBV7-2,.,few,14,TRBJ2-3,CASSVAPSTDTQYF,TGTGCCAGCAGCGTAGCACCCAGCACAGATACGCAGTATTTT
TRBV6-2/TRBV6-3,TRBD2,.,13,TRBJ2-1,CASSPGLAREQFF,TGTGCCAGCAGCCCGGGACTAGCTCGCGAGCAGTTCTTC
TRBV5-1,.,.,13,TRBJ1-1,CASSQPGFDEAFF,TGCGCCAGCAGCCAACCGGGTTTCGATGAAGCTTTCTTT
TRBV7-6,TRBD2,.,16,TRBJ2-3,CASTLAGGTSTDTQYF,TGTGCCAGCACCCTAGCGGGGGGGACTAGCACAGATACGCAGTATTTT
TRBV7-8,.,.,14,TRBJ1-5,CASSAPEGNQPQHF,TGTGCCAGCAGTGCCCCCGAGGGAAATCAGCCCCAGCATTTT
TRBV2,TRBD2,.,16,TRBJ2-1,CASSELLAGSYNEQFF,TGTGCCAGCAGTGAATTGCTAGCGGGTTCCTACAATGAGCAGTTCTTC
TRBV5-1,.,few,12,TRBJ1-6,CASSAGHGALHF,TGCGCCAGCAGCGCGGGACACGGAGCCCTCCACTTT
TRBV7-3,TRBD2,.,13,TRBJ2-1,CASSFKTSGPQFF,TGTGCCAGCAGCTTCAAGACTAGCGGGCCACAGTTCTTC
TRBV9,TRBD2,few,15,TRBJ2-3,CASSVLAGGADTQYF,TGTGCCAGCAGCGTCCTAGCGGGGGGGGCAGATACGCAGTATTTT
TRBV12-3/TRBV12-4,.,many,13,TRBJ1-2,CASKADWLYGYTF,TGTGCCAGCAAAGCAGACTGGTTGTATGGCTACACCTTC
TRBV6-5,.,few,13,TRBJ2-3,CASSYVTTDTQYF,TGTGCCAGCAGTTACGTAACCACAGATACGCAGTATTTT
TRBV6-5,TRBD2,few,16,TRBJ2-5,CASSYSVAGYQETQYF,TGTGCCAGCAGTTACTCCGTAGCGGGGTACCAAGAGACCCAGTACTTC
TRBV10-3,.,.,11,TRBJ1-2,CAIWGLNGYTF,TGTGCCATCTGGGGCCTCAATGGCTACACCTTC
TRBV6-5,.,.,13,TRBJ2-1,CASTAGPSDEQFF,TGTGCCAGCACAGCAGGCCCCTCCGATGAGCAGTTCTTC
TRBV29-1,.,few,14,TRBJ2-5,CSVEGQRNLKTQYF,TGCAGCGTTGAGGGGCAGCGGAACCTAAAGACCCAGTACTTC
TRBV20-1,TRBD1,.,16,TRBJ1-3,CSARPTGSWGGNTIYF,TGCAGTGCAAGGCCGACAGGGTCATGGGGAGGAAACACCATATATTTT
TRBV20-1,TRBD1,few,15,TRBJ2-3,CSAPPPGQGRDTQYF,TGCAGTGCTCCCCCTCCGGGACAGGGACGCGATACGCAGTATTTT
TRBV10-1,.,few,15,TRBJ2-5,CASSDPTSFQETQYF,TGCGCCAGCAGTGACCCAACTAGCTTCCAAGAGACCCAGTACTTC
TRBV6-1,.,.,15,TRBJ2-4,CASSESPGTKNIQYF,TGTGCCAGCAGTGAGTCCCCAGGGACCAAAAACATTCAGTACTTC
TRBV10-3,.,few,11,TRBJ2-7,CAIEDAYEQYF,TGTGCCATCGAGGATGCCTACGAGCAGTACTTC
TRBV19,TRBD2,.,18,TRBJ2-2,CASTKGLAGGRVTGELFF,TGTGCCAGTACCAAGGGGCTAGCGGGGGGGCGTGTCACCGGGGAGCTGTTTTTT
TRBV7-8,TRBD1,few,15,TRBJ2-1,CASTEGQGEGNEQFF,TGTGCCAGCACCGAAGGACAGGGGGAGGGCAATGAGCAGTTCTTC
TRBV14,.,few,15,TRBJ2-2,CASSQVRGATGELFF,TGTGCCAGCAGCCAAGTCCGGGGGGCCACCGGGGAGCTGTTTTTT
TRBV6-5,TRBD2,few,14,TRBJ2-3,CASSYGLAADTQYF,TGTGCCAGCAGTTACGGGCTAGCGGCAGATACGCAGTATTTT
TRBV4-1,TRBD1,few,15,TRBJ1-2,CASSQLGRDSYGYTF,TGCGCCAGCAGCCAATTGGGCCGGGACAGCTATGGCTACACCTTC
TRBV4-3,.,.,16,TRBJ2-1,CASSQDSAGATPEQFF,TGCGCCAGCAGCCAAGATTCGGCGGGGGCCACCCCTGAGCAGTTCTTC
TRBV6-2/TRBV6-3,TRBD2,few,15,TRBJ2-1,CASSQAGGPHNEQFF,TGTGCCAGCAGTCAAGCGGGGGGGCCCCACAATGAGCAGTTCTTC
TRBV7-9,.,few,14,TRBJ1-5,CASSLFTDGQPQHF,TGTGCCAGCAGCTTATTTACCGATGGTCAGCCCCAGCATTTT
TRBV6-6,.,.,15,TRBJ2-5,CASSFSLAQGQTQYF,TGTGCCAGCAGTTTTTCACTAGCCCAGGGGCAGACCCAGTACTTC
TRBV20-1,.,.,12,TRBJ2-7,CSAREELLKQYF,TGCAGTGCTAGAGAAGAACTGTTGAAGCAGTACTTC